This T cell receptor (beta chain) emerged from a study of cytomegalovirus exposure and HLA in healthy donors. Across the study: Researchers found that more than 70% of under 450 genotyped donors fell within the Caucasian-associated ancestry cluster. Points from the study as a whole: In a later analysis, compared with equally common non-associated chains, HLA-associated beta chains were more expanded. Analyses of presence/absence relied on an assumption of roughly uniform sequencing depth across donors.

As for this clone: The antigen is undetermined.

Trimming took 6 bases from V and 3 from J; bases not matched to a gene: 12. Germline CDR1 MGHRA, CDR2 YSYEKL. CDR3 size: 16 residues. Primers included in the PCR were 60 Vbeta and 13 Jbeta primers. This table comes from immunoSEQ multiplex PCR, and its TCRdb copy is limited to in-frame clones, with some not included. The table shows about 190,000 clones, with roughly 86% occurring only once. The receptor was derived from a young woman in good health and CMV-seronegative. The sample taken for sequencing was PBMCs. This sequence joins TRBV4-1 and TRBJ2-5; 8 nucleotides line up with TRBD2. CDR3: CASRLTTGGRKETQYF. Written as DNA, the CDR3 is TGCGCCAGCAGATTAACAACGGGGGGGCGAAAAGAGACCCAGTACTTC.